This TCR beta chain was sequenced for a study of metastatic and nonmetastatic thyroid tumors. Overall study: Where malignant and benign thyroid patients were concerned, repertoires were compared across blood and tumor or nodule tissue.

Each patient went into thyroid surgery without having received any treatment. V trimming: 4 bases; J trimming: 4 bases; junction bases outside the gene matches: 4. There are 14 residues in the CDR3. The V gene's germline CDR1 is SGHTA and CDR2 FQGNSA. In this sample, this clone turned up many times. Study processing details: Clinicopathological groups differed in CDR3, with these differences serving to build a distant-metastasis classifier for papillary thyroid cancer. TCRdb re-called the PCR reads with MiXCR. What appears here as the V and J calls and clone size reflects TCRdb's work, not the paper's. This table holds over 65,000 clones, under 15% found once.

The TCR was taken from a female donor with papillary thyroid cancer or a benign thyroid nodule (not recorded which). Some clones in this sample may be carry-over from other donors' samples. The rearrangement joins TRBV7-2 to TRBJ2-7; 10 nucleotides align to TRBD2. The sequenced material came from tumor tissue. The CDR3 protein is CASSSIAGGYEQYF. For the CDR3, the DNA is TGTGCCAGCAGCTCTATAGCGGGAGGTTACGAGCAGTACTTC.